Below, 5 T cell receptor beta chains from the same sample are listed, as sequenced in a study of somatic mutations in cytotoxic T cells in rheumatoid arthritis. Here immunoSEQ multiplex PCR was the method, and the copy in TCRdb shows in-frame clones only, minus some. The sample has 13,000 or so clones; over 70% are singletons. Sequencing was carried out using CD8+ T cells sorted from blood. The source is an adult with rheumatoid arthritis.

V and J are TRBV25-1 and TRBJ1-3; D is unresolved. The length of the CDR3 is 13 residues. Per germline, CDR1 MGHDK and CDR2 SYGVNS. V was trimmed by 6 bases and J by 4 bases, leaving 10 bases between them. The CDR3 loop reads CASSPGNGNTIYF. The CDR3 DNA sequence: TGTGCCAGCAGCCCAGGAAACGGAAACACCATATATTTT.

V is TRBV6-1 and J is TRBJ1-2; perhaps TRBD1 as D (6 bases). V was pared by 9 bases and J by 5 bases, with 13 bases between. The CDR3 consists of 12 residues. Per the germline V gene, CDR1 is MNHNS and CDR2 is SASEGT. CDR3 DNA: TGTGCCAGTCAGGGGAGTAAATATGGCTACACCTTC. It is translated as CASQGSKYGYTF.

In its sample, this clone is medium-sized. This rearrangement joins TRBV4-1 to TRBJ2-7, with 7 nucleotides matching TRBD1. The length of the CDR3 is 15 residues. CDR1 and CDR2 (germline): MGHRA, YSYEKL. V was clipped by 1 base and J by 5 bases; unmatched bases: 8. CDR3 sequence: CASSQGPETGHEQYF. The CDR3 DNA sequence: TGCGCCAGCAGCCAAGGGCCCGAGACAGGGCACGAGCAGTACTTC.

This clone was counted a single time. CDR3 amino acids: CSARGQGEHNNNVLTF. In DNA, the CDR3 is TGCAGCGCTCGGGGCCAGGGGGAGCACAACAACAACGTCCTGACTTTC. This chain uses TRBV29-1 with TRBJ2-6, with 7 bases that match TRBD1. Germline loops: CDR1 SQVTM, CDR2 ANQGSEA. V dropped 7 bases and J dropped 9; count of bases not matched to a gene: 18. The CDR3 is 16 residues long.

V is TRBV14 and J is TRBJ2-1, with 11 bases lining up with TRBD2. Germline V CDR1 and CDR2: SGHDN, FVKESK. There are 15 residues in the CDR3. CDR3 loop: CASGRVGITYNEQFF. The CDR3 DNA reads as TGTGCTAGCGGGAGGGTGGGGATTACCTACAATGAGCAGTTCTTC.